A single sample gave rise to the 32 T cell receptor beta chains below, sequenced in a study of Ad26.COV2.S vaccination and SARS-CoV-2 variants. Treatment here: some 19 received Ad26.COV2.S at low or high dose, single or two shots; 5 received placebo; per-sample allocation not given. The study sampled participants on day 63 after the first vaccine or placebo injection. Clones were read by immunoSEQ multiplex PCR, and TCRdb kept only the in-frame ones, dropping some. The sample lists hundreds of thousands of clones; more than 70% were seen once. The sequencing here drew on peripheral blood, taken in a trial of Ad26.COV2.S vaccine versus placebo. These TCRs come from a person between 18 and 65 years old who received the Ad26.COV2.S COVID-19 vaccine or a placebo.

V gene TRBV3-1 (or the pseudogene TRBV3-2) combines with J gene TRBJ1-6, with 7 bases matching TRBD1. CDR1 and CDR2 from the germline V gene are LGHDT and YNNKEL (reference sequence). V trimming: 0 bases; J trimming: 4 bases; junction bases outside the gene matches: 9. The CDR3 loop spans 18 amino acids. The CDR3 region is CASSQDRRAGGYNSPLHF. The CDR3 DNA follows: TGTGCCAGCAGCCAAGATCGGCGGGCAGGGGGGTATAATTCACCCCTCCACTTT.

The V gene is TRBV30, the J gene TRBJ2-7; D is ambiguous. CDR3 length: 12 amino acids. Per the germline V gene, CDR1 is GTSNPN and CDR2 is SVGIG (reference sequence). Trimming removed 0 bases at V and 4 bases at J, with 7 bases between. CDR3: CAWSVPPYEQYF. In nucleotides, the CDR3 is TGTGCCTGGAGTGTACCCCCTTACGAGCAGTACTTC.

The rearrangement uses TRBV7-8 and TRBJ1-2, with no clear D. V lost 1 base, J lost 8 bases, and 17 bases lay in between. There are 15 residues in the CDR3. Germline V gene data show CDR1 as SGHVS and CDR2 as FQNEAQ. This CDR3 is CASSLDSYSGMGYTF. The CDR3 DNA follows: TGTGCCAGCAGCTTAGACTCGTATTCGGGGATGGGCTACACCTTC. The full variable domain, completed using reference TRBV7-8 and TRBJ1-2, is GAGVSQSPRYKVAKRGQDVALRCDPISGHVSLFWYQQALGQGPEFLTYFQNEAQLDKSGLPSDRFFAERPEGSVSTLKIQRTQQEDSAVYLCASSLDSYSGMGYTFGSGTRLTVV.

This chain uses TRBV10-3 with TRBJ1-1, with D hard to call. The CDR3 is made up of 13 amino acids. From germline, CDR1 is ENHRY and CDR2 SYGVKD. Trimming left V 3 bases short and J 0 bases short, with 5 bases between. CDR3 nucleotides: TGTGCCATCAGTGATCAGATGAACACTGAAGCTTTCTTT. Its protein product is CAISDQMNTEAFF.

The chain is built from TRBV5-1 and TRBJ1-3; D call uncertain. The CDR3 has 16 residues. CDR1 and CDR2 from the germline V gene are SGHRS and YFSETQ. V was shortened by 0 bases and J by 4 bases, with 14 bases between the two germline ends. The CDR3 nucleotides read TGCGCCAGCAGCTTGGATATCAGTCAAGGGGGAAACACCATATATTTT. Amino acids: CASSLDISQGGNTIYF.

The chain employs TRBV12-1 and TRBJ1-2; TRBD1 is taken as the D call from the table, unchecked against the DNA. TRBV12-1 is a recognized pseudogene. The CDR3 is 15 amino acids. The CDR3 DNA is TGTGCCAGCAGCTTCAACAGGGGGGTCAACTATGGCTACACCTTC. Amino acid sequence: CASSFNRGVNYGYTF.

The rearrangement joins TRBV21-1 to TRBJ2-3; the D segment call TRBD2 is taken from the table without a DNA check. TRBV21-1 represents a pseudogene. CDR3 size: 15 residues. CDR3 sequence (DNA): TGTGCCAGCAGCAATTTCCCGCGGAGCCCAGATACGCAGTATTTT. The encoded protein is CASSNFPRSPDTQYF.

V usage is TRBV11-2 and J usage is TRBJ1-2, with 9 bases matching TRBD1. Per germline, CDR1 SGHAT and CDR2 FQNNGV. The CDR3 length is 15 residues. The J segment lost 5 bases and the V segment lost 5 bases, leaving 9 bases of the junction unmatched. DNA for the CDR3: TGTGCCAGCAGCGCTGGAACAGGGGGCGGATATGGCTACACCTTC. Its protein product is CASSAGTGGGYGYTF.

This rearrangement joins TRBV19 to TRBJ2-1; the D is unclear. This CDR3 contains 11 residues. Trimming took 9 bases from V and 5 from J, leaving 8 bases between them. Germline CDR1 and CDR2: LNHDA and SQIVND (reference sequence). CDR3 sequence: CASRWNNEQFF. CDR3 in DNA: TGTGCCAGCCGGTGGAACAATGAGCAGTTCTTC. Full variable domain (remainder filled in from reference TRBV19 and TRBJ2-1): DGGITQSPKYLFRKEGQNVTLSCEQNLNHDAMYWYRQDPGQGLRLIYYSQIVNDFQKGDIAEGYSVSREKKESFPLTVTSAQKNPTAFYLCASRWNNEQFFGPGTRLTVL.

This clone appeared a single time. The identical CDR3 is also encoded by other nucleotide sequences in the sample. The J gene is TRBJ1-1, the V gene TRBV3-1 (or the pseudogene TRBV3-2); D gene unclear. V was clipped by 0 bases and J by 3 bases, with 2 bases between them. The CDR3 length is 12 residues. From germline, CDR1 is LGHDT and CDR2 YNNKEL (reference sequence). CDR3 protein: CASSQEYTEAFF. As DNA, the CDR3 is TGTGCCAGCAGCCAAGAATACACTGAAGCTTTCTTT.

CDR3 in DNA: TGTGCCAGCAGTCAAAGACAGCAGTTCTTC. This sequence encodes CASSQRQQFF. V and J are TRBV7-9 and TRBJ2-1, with unresolved D. Germline CDR1 reads SEHNR; CDR2 reads FQNEAQ (reference sequence). The CDR3 length is 10 residues. The V gene lost 6 bases and the J gene lost 11 bases, with 8 bases spanning the gap.

The CDR3 nucleotides are TGTGCCAGCAGTTGGTCCTCCGACGGAAACTATGGCTACACCTTC. Encoded protein: CASSWSSDGNYGYTF. The chain is built from TRBV6-2 or TRBV6-3 and TRBJ1-2, with D uncertain. The CDR3 spans 15 residues. Trimming cost V 4 bases and J 2 bases, with 14 bases left between them. The germline V gene has CDR1 MNHEY and CDR2 SVGEGT.

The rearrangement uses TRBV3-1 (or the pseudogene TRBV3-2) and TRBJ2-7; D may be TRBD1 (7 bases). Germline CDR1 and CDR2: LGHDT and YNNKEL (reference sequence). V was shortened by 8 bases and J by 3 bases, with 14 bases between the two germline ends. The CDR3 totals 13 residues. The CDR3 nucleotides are TGTGCCAGCGCAGGGGGGAAATACTACGAGCAGTACTTC. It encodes CASAGGKYYEQYF.

The CDR3 spells CASSLVVGGTDTQYF. The CDR3 DNA sequence: TGCGCCAGCAGCTTGGTCGTGGGAGGTACAGATACGCAGTATTTT. This chain uses TRBV5-1 with TRBJ2-3, with D tentatively TRBD2 (6 bases). The CDR3 is made up of 15 amino acids. V lost 0 bases and J 3 bases, leaving 11 bases between the germline ends. Looked up from germline, CDR1 is SGHRS and CDR2 is YFSETQ.

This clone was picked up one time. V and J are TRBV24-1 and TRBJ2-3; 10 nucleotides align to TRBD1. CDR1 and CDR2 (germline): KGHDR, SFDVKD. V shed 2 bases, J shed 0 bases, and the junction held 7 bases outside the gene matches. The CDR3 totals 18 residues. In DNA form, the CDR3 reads TGTGCCACCAGTGATTATCCCCGGGGACAGGGGAGCACAGATACGCAGTATTTT. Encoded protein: CATSDYPRGQGSTDTQYF.

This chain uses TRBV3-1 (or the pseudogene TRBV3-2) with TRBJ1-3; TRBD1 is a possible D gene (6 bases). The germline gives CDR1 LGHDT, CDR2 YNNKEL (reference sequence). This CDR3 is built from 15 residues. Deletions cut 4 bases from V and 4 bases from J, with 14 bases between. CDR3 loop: CASSPDGGWGNTIYF. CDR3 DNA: TGTGCCAGCAGCCCGGACGGGGGCTGGGGAAACACCATATATTTT.

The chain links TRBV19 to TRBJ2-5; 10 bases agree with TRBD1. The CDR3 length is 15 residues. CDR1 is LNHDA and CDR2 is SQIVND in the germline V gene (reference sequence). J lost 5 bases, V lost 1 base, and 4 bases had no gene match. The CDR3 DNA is TGTGCCAGTAGTATAGGGACAGGGGGTGATGAGACCCAGTACTTC. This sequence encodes CASSIGTGGDETQYF.

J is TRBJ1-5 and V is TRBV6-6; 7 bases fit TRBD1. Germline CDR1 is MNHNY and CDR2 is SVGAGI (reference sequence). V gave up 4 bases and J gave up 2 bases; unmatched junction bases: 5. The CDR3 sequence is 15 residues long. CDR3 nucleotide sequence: TGTGCCAGCAGTTCCGGAGGACAGGGCAATCAGCCCCAGCATTTT. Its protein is CASSSGGQGNQPQHF.

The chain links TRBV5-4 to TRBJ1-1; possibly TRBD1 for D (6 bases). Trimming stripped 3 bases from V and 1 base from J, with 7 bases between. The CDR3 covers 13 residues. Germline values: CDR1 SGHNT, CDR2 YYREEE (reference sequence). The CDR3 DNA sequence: TGTGCCAGCAGCTCCAGGGGGAACACTGAAGCTTTCTTT. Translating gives CASSSRGNTEAFF.

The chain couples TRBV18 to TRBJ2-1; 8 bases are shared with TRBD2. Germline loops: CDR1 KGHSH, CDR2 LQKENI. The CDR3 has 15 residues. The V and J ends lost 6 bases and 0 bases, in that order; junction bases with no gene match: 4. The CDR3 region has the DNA TGTGCCAGCTCTTCAAGCGGGAGCTCCTACAATGAGCAGTTCTTC. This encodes CASSSSGSSYNEQFF.

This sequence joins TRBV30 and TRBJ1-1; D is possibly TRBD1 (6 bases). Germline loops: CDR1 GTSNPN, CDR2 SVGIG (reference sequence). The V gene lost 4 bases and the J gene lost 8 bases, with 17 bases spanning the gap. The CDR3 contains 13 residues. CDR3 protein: CAWNLQGGSEAFF. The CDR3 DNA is TGTGCCTGGAACTTACAGGGTGGCTCCGAAGCTTTCTTT. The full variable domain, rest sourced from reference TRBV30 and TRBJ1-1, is SQTIHQWPATLVQPVGSPLSLECTVEGTSNPNLYWYRQAAGRGLQLLFYSVGIGQISSEVPQNLSASRPQDRQFILSSKKLLLSDSGFYLCAWNLQGGSEAFFGQGTRLTVV.

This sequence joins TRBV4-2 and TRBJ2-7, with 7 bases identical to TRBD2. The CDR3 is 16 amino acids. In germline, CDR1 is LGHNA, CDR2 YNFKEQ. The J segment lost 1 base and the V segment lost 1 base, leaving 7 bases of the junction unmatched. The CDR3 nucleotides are TGTGCCAGCAGCCAAGCGGTAGGGACTACATCCTACGAGCAGTACTTC. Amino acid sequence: CASSQAVGTTSYEQYF.

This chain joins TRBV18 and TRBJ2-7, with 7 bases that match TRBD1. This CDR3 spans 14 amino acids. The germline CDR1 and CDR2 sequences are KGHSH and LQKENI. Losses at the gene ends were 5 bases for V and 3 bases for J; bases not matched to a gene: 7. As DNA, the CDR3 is TGTGCCAGCTCAGCGTTAACAGGGGACTACGAGCAGTACTTC. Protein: CASSALTGDYEQYF.

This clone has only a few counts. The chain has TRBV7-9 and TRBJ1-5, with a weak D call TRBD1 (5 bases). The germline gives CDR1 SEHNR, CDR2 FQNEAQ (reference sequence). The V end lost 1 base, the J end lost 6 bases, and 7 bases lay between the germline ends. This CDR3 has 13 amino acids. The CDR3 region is CASSLDRSQPQHF. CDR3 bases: TGTGCCAGCAGCTTAGACAGGTCTCAGCCCCAGCATTTT.

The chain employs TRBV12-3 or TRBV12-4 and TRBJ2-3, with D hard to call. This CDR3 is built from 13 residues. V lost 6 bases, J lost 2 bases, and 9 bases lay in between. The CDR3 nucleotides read TGTGCCAGCAGACTCCCTAACACAGATACGCAGTATTTT. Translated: CASRLPNTDTQYF.

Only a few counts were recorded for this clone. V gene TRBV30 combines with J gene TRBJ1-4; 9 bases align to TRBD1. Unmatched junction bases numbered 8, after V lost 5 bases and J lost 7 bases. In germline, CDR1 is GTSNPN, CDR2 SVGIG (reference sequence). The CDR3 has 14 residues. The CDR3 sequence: CAWRPGTGTEKLFF. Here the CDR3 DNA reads TGTGCCTGGCGTCCCGGGACAGGGACTGAAAAACTGTTTTTT.

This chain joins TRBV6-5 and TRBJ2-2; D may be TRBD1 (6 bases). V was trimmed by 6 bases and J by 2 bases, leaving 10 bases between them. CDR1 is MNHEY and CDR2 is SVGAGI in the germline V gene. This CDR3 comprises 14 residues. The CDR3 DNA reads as TGTGCCAGCAGCGGACAGATTAACACCGGGGAGCTGTTTTTT. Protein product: CASSGQINTGELFF.

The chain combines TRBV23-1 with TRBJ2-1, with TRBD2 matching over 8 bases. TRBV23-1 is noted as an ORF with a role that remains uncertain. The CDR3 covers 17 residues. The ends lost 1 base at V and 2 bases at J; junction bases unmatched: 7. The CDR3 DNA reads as TGCGCCAGCAGTCAATACGGAGCGGGAGAGACCTACAATGAGCAGTTCTTC. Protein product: CASSQYGAGETYNEQFF.

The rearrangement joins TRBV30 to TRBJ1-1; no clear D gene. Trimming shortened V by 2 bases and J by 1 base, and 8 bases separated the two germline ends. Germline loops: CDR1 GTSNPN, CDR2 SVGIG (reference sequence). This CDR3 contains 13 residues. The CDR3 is CAWSRNGNTEAFF. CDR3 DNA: TGTGCCTGGAGTCGAAACGGGAACACTGAAGCTTTCTTT.

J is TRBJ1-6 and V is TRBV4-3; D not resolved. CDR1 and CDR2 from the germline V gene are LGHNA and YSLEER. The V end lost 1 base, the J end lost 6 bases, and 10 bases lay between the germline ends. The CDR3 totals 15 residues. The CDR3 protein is CASSQASVRNSPLHF. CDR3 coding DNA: TGCGCCAGCAGCCAAGCGTCAGTCCGTAATTCACCCCTCCACTTT.

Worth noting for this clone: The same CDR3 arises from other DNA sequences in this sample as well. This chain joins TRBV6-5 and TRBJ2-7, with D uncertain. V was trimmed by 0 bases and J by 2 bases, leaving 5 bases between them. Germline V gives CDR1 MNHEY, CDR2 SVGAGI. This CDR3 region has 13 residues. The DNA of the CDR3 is TGTGCCAGCAGTTACTCAGGAGCCTACGAGCAGTACTTC. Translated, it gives CASSYSGAYEQYF.

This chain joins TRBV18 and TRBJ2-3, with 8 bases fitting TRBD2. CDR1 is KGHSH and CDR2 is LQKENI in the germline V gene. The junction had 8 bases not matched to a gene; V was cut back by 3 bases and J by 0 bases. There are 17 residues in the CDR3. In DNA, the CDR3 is TGTGCCAGCTCACCCCCAGCGGGAGACCCTAGCACAGATACGCAGTATTTT. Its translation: CASSPPAGDPSTDTQYF. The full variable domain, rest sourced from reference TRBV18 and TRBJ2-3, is NAGVMQNPRHLVRRRGQEARLRCSPMKGHSHVYWYRQLPEEGLKFMVYLQKENIIDESGMPKERFSAEFPKEGPSILRIQQVVRGDSAAYFCASSPPAGDPSTDTQYFGPGTRLTVL.